The next 10 T cell receptor beta chains were all read from a single sample in a study of T cell changes during pregnancy in multiple sclerosis. Profiling relied on immunoSEQ multiplex PCR, and the TCRdb table lists in-frame clones only, not all of them. The sample carries around 65,000 clones, about 90% recorded once. The sample consisted of peripheral blood, taken in the second trimester of pregnancy. These TCRs come from a female donor in good health, enrolled as a control in a pregnancy study.

The V call is TRBV28, the J call TRBJ1-1, with D perhaps matching TRBD1 (5 bases). Trimming took off 7 bases at V and 11 bases at J, with 20 bases between the two ends. The V gene's germline CDR1 is MDHEN and CDR2 SYDVKM. The CDR3 totals 13 residues. This CDR3 reads CASKVWDLGSAFF. The CDR3 DNA follows: TGTGCCAGCAAGGTCTGGGACTTAGGCTCGGCTTTCTTT.

This chain connects TRBV9 to TRBJ1-1; possible D gene TRBD1, 5 bases. The length of the CDR3 is 13 residues. Between the trimmed V and J ends, which lost 3 bases and 5 bases, there was a span of 11 bases. The germline CDR1 and CDR2 sequences are SGDLS and YYNGEE. For the CDR3, the DNA is TGTGCCAGCAGCGGCCGCGGGGCGACTGAAGCTTTCTTT. It encodes CASSGRGATEAFF.

This chain joins TRBV5-4 and TRBJ2-1, with 9 bases identical to TRBD1. Germline CDR1 SGHNT, CDR2 YYREEE (reference sequence). V lost 3 bases, J lost 6 bases, and 10 bases stayed unmatched. CDR3 size: 16 residues. CDR3 nucleotides: TGTGCCAGCAGCTGGCGCCGTCCGACAGGGGGCAATGAGCAGTTCTTC. Translating it yields CASSWRRPTGGNEQFF.

V and J are TRBV4-2 and TRBJ2-7, with 7 bases aligning to TRBD2. Looked up from germline, CDR1 is LGHNA and CDR2 is YNFKEQ. V was pared by 1 base and J by 2 bases, with 5 bases of the junction left unmatched. The CDR3 is 15 amino acids. The CDR3 sequence: CASSQGLAETYEQYF. CDR3 nucleotide sequence: TGTGCCAGCAGCCAAGGCCTAGCGGAGACCTACGAGCAGTACTTC.

The chain carries TRBV7-3 and TRBJ1-2; the D gene is possibly TRBD1 (6 bases). Germline CDR1 and CDR2: SGHTA and FQGTGA. This CDR3 spans 13 amino acids. Trimming pared 5 bases from V and 8 bases from J, leaving 15 bases between. The CDR3 DNA reads as TGTGCCAGCAGCACAGGGACCGGTCAAGGCTACACCTTC. Its translation: CASSTGTGQGYTF.

The rearrangement links TRBV6-1 to TRBJ1-4, with 7 bases that match TRBD1. CDR1 and CDR2 (germline): MNHNS, SASEGT. The V and J ends lost 10 bases and 2 bases, in that order; junction bases with no gene match: 4. The CDR3 totals 13 residues. The CDR3 spells CATTGQTNEKLFF. The CDR3 DNA follows: TGTGCCACCACGGGACAGACTAATGAAAAACTGTTTTTT.

V gene TRBV18 combines with J gene TRBJ2-7; 7 bases are a match to TRBD1. Germline V gives CDR1 KGHSH, CDR2 LQKENI. The CDR3 totals 14 residues. Trimming took 0 bases from V and 6 from J; bases not matched to a gene: 5. The CDR3 protein is CASSPPDPGGEQYF. As DNA, the CDR3 is TGTGCCAGCTCACCACCGGATCCAGGGGGCGAGCAGTACTTC.

The chain uses TRBV9 and TRBJ2-2; 8 bases match TRBD1. CDR1 is SGDLS, CDR2 YYNGEE, per germline. V shed 0 bases, J shed 7 bases, and the junction held 5 bases outside the gene matches. This CDR3 has 15 residues. The DNA for the CDR3 is TGTGCCAGCAGCGTAGAGTCAGGGGGCAACGGGGAGCTGTTTTTT. This codes for CASSVESGGNGELFF.

V usage is TRBV11-2 and J usage is TRBJ2-2; 11 bases line up with TRBD2. The CDR3 loop spans 19 amino acids. Germline V gene sequence: CDR1 SGHAT, CDR2 FQNNGV. J was trimmed by 8 bases and V by 4 bases; bases with no gene match: 18. This CDR3 is CASSYGTIAGGLGGGELFF. CDR3 coding DNA: TGTGCCAGCAGCTACGGGACTATAGCGGGGGGGCTAGGCGGTGGGGAGCTGTTTTTT.

The genes are TRBV5-8 and TRBJ1-1; D is perhaps TRBD1 (6 bases). The germline V gene has CDR1 SGHTS and CDR2 YDEGEE. V gave up 4 bases and J gave up 1 base, with 11 bases separating them. The CDR3 length is 14 residues. CDR3 sequence (DNA): TGTGCCAGCAGCATTCGGACAGCGAACACTGAAGCTTTCTTT. It translates to CASSIRTANTEAFF.